This is a list of T cell receptor beta chains from one sample in a study of blood T cell repertoires in COVID-19. Using immunoSEQ multiplex PCR, the repertoire was profiled, and TCRdb retains in-frame clones only, with some absent. The sample has around 70,000 clones; 80% are singletons. Input material: peripheral blood. The receptors shown here come from a man between 70 and 80 years old who had recovered from COVID-19. The CDR3 runs from the conserved cysteine through the conserved F or W. The order of the fields is J gene, V gene, clone size, D gene, CDR3 DNA, CDR3 protein. D genes are given only for firm matches. Clone sizes are given selectively: once, few, many, or a class where the clone is expanded.

TRBJ2-1 TRBV5-1 NA NA TGCGCCAGCAGCATTACTTCGGGGGGCTTGTACAATGAGCAGTTCTTC CASSITSGGLYNEQFF
TRBJ1-6 TRBV4-3 NA NA TGCGCCAGCAGCCAAGATATTACGGCAGGGGTTAATTCACCCCTCCACTTT CASSQDITAGVNSPLHF
TRBJ2-7 TRBV4-3 NA NA TGCGCCAGCAGCCAAGATTCAAGCAGGGTCCCCTCCGAGCAGTACTTC CASSQDSSRVPSEQYF
TRBJ2-7 TRBV20-1 once NA TGCAGTGCTAGTAGGACTGGCTACGCCTACGAGCAGTACTTC CSASRTGYAYEQYF
TRBJ2-3 TRBV2 NA NA TGTGCCAGCAGTCGAACTGCAAACACAGATACGCAGTATTTT CASSRTANTDTQYF
TRBJ2-1 TRBV11-3 NA TRBD2 TGTGCCAGCAGCGCCAGGACTAGCGGGAGCTACAATGAGCAGTTCTTC CASSARTSGSYNEQFF
TRBJ1-2 TRBV7-2 NA TRBD1 TGTGCCAGCAGTCATCAGGGGGAGGGCTACACCTTC CASSHQGEGYTF
TRBJ2-1 TRBV18 NA NA TGTGCCAGCTCGTTTTTTGGGGAGAGCTCCTACAATGAGCAGTTCTTC CASSFFGESSYNEQFF
TRBJ2-1 TRBV5-1 NA NA TGCGCCAGCAGCTTGGGAGGGGGAGACAATGAGCAGTTCTTC CASSLGGGDNEQFF
TRBJ1-1 TRBV12-3/TRBV12-4 NA NA TGTGCCAGCAGTTTACAGATGAACACTGAAGCTTTCTTT CASSLQMNTEAFF
TRBJ2-7 TRBV9 NA NA TGTGCCAGCAGCGTATCTCAAATCGGCGAGCAGTACTTC CASSVSQIGEQYF
TRBJ2-3 TRBV6-5 NA NA TGTGCCAGCAACATAAACGGAGGTACAGATACGCAGTATTTT CASNINGGTDTQYF
TRBJ2-4 TRBV6-5 few TRBD1 TGTGCCAGCAGGACAGGGATAGCCAAAAACATTCAGTACTTC CASRTGIAKNIQYF
TRBJ2-7 TRBV7-9 NA NA TGTGCCAGCAGCCCCCTATCGGGAGTGGACGAGCAGTACTTC CASSPLSGVDEQYF
TRBJ2-5 TRBV3-1/TRBV3-2 NA NA TGTGCCAGCACGGCGGGGCAGTCTGCGGAGACCCAGTACTTC CASTAGQSAETQYF
TRBJ2-2 TRBV5-5 NA TRBD1 TGTGCCAGCAGCCAAGAACAGGGGGCGTACACCGGGGAGCTGTTTTTT CASSQEQGAYTGELFF
TRBJ2-1 TRBV7-8 NA TRBD2 TGTGCCAGCAGCTTTATACTAGCGGGAGAGATTCTGGTACATGAGCAGTTCTTC CASSFILAGEILVHEQFF
TRBJ1-5 TRBV27 few NA TGTGCCAGCAGTTTGTCAGATAGCAATCAGCCCCAGCATTTT CASSLSDSNQPQHF
TRBJ1-6 TRBV15 NA NA TGTGCCACCAGCAGAGATCTTGTGGTGGGGAGCTCCTATAATTCACCCCTCCACTTT CATSRDLVVGSSYNSPLHF
TRBJ1-5 TRBV28 NA NA TGTGCCAGCACCCCTACAGGGTTTAGCAATCAGCCCCAGCATTTT CASTPTGFSNQPQHF
TRBJ2-1 TRBV5-1 NA NA TGCGCCAGCAGCTTGGGCTACTCCAATGAGCAGTTCTTC CASSLGYSNEQFF
TRBJ2-3 TRBV9 NA TRBD2 TGTGCCAGCAGCGTAGCTCCGGCGGGGGGAGATACGCAGTATTTT CASSVAPAGGDTQYF
TRBJ2-1 TRBV6-2/TRBV6-3 NA TRBD2 TGTGCCAGCAGTTACTCGAAAGCGGGAGGATCTCCCTACAATGAGCAGTTCTTC CASSYSKAGGSPYNEQFF
TRBJ2-6 TRBV19 once NA TGTGCCAGTAGTACCTCTTCTGTGAGTGCCAACGTCCTGACTTTC CASSTSSVSANVLTF
TRBJ2-1 TRBV9 NA TRBD2 TGTGCCAGCAGCGGGGGAGGGTTGGTGGCTAGCGCTGCAGGAGCGCAGTTCTTC CASSGGGLVASAAGAQFF
TRBJ2-1 TRBV18 NA TRBD2 TGTGCCAGCTCGCAACTAGCGGGAGAATCATATGAGCAGTTCTTC CASSQLAGESYEQFF
TRBJ1-1 TRBV9 NA NA TGTGCCAGCAGCACCGAGCCCGGGGGATTTGAAGCTTTCTTT CASSTEPGGFEAFF
TRBJ2-7 TRBV11-2 NA TRBD2 TGTGCCAGCAGCCGGACTAGCGGGACGCTATCCTACGAGCAGTACTTC CASSRTSGTLSYEQYF
TRBJ2-3 TRBV27 NA NA TGTGCCAGCAGTACCGGGAGGGGGCTAGATACGCAGTATTTT CASSTGRGLDTQYF
TRBJ1-1 TRBV28 NA NA TGTGCCATTGCCGCCTCTAAGGAGGACACTGAAGCTTTCTTT CAIAASKEDTEAFF
TRBJ2-1 TRBV5-1 NA NA TGCGCCAGCAGCTTTGCACCGGACAGGGAGGGTGAGCAGTTCTTC CASSFAPDREGEQFF
TRBJ2-2 TRBV5-4 NA NA TGTGCCAGCAGCAGAGCGGTCGTGAGGGACACCGGGGAGCTGTTTTTT CASSRAVVRDTGELFF
TRBJ1-1 TRBV7-2 NA TRBD1 TGTGCCAGCAGCTCCGGACAGGCCGCAGGCACTGAAGCTTTCTTT CASSSGQAAGTEAFF
TRBJ2-1 TRBV7-9 NA TRBD2 TGTGCCAGCAGCTTTCGTGCTAGCGGACACTACAATGAGCAGTTCTTC CASSFRASGHYNEQFF
TRBJ1-2 TRBV11-3 NA NA TGTGCCAGCAGCTTCTATTCTGGCGAGGACTATGGCTACACCTTC CASSFYSGEDYGYTF
TRBJ2-2 TRBV5-4 NA TRBD2 TGTGCCAGCAGCCCACCTGTGGCGGGGGAGAACACCGGGGAGCTGTTTTTT CASSPPVAGENTGELFF
TRBJ2-7 TRBV27 NA TRBD1 TGTGCCAGCAGATCGGACAGGATCTACGAGCAGTACTTC CASRSDRIYEQYF
TRBJ2-7 TRBV10-3 NA NA TGTGCCATCAGTGAGCAGTTCGCCTACGAGCAGTACTTC CAISEQFAYEQYF
TRBJ1-1 TRBV7-9 few NA TGTGCCAGCAGCTTTTACGGACAGATTGAAGCTTTCTTT CASSFYGQIEAFF
TRBJ1-6 TRBV30 NA NA TGTGCCTGGAACACAGCCAATAATTCACCCCTCCACTTT CAWNTANNSPLHF
TRBJ2-3 TRBV5-1 NA NA TGCGCCAGCAGCTTCAGGGATAGCACAGATACGCAGTATTTT CASSFRDSTDTQYF
TRBJ2-7 TRBV11-3 NA NA TGTGCCAGCAGCTTAGGACAGACCCTCTACGAGCAGTACTTC CASSLGQTLYEQYF